The sample holds a few counts of the clone carrying this T cell receptor (beta chain). There are 15 residues in the CDR3. Trimming took 4 bases from V and 8 from J; bases not matched to a gene: 7. Germline assignment: CDR1 SGDLS and CDR2 YYNGEE. This specimen belongs to a study of blood T cell repertoires in COVID-19. The overall study: Both acute and convalescent COVID-19 samples were obtained from the United States, Italy and Spain. Sources were T cells, B-cell-depleted T cells, or PBMCs; the material itself was cDNA or gDNA.

Per the authors' pipeline: Scientists estimated how many nucleated cells there were by amplifying reference gene primers. Here immunoSEQ multiplex PCR was the method, and the copy in TCRdb shows in-frame clones only, minus some. Clone size and the V and J calls come from that table; the DNA yielded D and trimming. Among roughly 100,000 clones listed, around 84% were seen once. The chain is built from TRBV9 and TRBJ2-1, with 12 bases aligning to TRBD1. The material sequenced was peripheral blood. The receptor's source is a man in his 70s with active or convalescent COVID-19. The CDR3 DNA sequence: TGTGCCAGCAGCTCCGGGACAGGGGGCTTCTATGAGCAGTTCTTC. It encodes CASSSGTGGFYEQFF.